This entry concerns a single T cell receptor (beta chain). Its specificity is not known. CDR1 is SGDLS, CDR2 YYNGEE, per germline. CDR3 size: 15 residues. V was pared by 4 bases and J by 2 bases, with 4 bases of the junction left unmatched. The sample originates from a study of regulatory T cells in long-lasting Graves disease. Notes on the study in general: Whereas 966 public clonotypes were shared by new patients, persistent patients shared more, at some 2,500.

Arm-PCR of CDR3 regions with iRepertoire HTBI primers generated TCR beta libraries. TCRdb reprocessed the multiplex PCR reads via MiXCR and lists one record per CDR3 protein. The sample consists of hundreds of thousands of distinct CDR3 sequences, around 20% of them appearing once. As for time point: persistent/refractory GD, antithyroid drugs over 5 years with positive TRAb. Making the TCR library involved RNA that had been extracted from PBMCs. The sample in question was peripheral blood mononuclear cells (PBMCs), obtained when the disease was refractory, from a patient treated with antithyroid drugs. V is TRBV9 and J is TRBJ2-5; 11 bases align to TRBD1. The sequence came from a female donor with Graves disease. CDR3 sequence reads: CASSSRDRGQETQYF. The CDR3 DNA reads TGTGCCAGCAGCTCCCGGGACAGGGGGCAAGAGACCCAGTACTTC. Using reference TRBV9 and TRBJ2-5 for the parts outside the CDR3, the full variable domain is DSGVTQTPKHLITATGQRVTLRCSPRSGDLSVYWYQQSLDQGLQFLIQYYNGEERAKGNILERFSAQQFPDLHSELNLSSLELGDSALYFCASSSRDRGQETQYFGPGTRLLVL.